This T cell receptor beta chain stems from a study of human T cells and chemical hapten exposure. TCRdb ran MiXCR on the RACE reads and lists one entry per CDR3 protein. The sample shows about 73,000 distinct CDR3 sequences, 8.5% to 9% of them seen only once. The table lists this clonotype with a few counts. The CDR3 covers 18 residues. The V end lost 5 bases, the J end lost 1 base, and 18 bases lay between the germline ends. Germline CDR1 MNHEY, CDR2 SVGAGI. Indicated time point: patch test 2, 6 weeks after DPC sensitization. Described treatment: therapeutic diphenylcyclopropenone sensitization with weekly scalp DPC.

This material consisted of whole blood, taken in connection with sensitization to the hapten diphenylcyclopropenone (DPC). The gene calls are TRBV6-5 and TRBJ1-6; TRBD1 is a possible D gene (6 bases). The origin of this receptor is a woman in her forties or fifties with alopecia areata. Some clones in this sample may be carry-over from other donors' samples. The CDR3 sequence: CASSRAHDRFSYNSPLHF. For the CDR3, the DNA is TGTGCCAGCAGTAGGGCCCACGACAGGTTTTCCTATAATTCACCCCTCCACTTT.